This TCR beta chain is drawn from a study of cytomegalovirus exposure and HLA in healthy donors. This clone was counted once. Its target is unknown. 13 Jbeta primers and 60 Vbeta primers were used for the PCR. Data came from immunoSEQ multiplex PCR; TCRdb stores just in-frame clones and leaves some out. The sample has about 200,000 clones, approximately 70% seen once. CDR1 and CDR2 (germline): SGHRS, YFSETQ. Trimming removed 0 bases from V and 3 bases from J, with 9 bases in between. The CDR3 has 14 residues. Findings and limits, study-wide: For TCR beta chains, V- and J-gene trimming was later linked to a missense DCLRE1C variant.

The chain combines TRBV5-1 with TRBJ1-2; possible D gene TRBD1, 6 bases. The sequenced sample consisted of PBMCs. The clonotype was recovered from a woman in her twenties or thirties in good health and CMV-seronegative. CDR3 bases: TGCGCCAGCAGCTTGGACAGGGCGCACTATGGCTACACCTTC. Protein: CASSLDRAHYGYTF. The whole variable domain, filled in from reference TRBV5-1 and TRBJ1-2, reads KAGVTQTPRYLIKTRGQQVTLSCSPISGHRSVSWYQQTPGQGLQFLFEYFSETQRNKGNFPGRFSGRQFSNSRSEMNVSTLELGDSALYLCASSLDRAHYGYTFGSGTRLTVV.